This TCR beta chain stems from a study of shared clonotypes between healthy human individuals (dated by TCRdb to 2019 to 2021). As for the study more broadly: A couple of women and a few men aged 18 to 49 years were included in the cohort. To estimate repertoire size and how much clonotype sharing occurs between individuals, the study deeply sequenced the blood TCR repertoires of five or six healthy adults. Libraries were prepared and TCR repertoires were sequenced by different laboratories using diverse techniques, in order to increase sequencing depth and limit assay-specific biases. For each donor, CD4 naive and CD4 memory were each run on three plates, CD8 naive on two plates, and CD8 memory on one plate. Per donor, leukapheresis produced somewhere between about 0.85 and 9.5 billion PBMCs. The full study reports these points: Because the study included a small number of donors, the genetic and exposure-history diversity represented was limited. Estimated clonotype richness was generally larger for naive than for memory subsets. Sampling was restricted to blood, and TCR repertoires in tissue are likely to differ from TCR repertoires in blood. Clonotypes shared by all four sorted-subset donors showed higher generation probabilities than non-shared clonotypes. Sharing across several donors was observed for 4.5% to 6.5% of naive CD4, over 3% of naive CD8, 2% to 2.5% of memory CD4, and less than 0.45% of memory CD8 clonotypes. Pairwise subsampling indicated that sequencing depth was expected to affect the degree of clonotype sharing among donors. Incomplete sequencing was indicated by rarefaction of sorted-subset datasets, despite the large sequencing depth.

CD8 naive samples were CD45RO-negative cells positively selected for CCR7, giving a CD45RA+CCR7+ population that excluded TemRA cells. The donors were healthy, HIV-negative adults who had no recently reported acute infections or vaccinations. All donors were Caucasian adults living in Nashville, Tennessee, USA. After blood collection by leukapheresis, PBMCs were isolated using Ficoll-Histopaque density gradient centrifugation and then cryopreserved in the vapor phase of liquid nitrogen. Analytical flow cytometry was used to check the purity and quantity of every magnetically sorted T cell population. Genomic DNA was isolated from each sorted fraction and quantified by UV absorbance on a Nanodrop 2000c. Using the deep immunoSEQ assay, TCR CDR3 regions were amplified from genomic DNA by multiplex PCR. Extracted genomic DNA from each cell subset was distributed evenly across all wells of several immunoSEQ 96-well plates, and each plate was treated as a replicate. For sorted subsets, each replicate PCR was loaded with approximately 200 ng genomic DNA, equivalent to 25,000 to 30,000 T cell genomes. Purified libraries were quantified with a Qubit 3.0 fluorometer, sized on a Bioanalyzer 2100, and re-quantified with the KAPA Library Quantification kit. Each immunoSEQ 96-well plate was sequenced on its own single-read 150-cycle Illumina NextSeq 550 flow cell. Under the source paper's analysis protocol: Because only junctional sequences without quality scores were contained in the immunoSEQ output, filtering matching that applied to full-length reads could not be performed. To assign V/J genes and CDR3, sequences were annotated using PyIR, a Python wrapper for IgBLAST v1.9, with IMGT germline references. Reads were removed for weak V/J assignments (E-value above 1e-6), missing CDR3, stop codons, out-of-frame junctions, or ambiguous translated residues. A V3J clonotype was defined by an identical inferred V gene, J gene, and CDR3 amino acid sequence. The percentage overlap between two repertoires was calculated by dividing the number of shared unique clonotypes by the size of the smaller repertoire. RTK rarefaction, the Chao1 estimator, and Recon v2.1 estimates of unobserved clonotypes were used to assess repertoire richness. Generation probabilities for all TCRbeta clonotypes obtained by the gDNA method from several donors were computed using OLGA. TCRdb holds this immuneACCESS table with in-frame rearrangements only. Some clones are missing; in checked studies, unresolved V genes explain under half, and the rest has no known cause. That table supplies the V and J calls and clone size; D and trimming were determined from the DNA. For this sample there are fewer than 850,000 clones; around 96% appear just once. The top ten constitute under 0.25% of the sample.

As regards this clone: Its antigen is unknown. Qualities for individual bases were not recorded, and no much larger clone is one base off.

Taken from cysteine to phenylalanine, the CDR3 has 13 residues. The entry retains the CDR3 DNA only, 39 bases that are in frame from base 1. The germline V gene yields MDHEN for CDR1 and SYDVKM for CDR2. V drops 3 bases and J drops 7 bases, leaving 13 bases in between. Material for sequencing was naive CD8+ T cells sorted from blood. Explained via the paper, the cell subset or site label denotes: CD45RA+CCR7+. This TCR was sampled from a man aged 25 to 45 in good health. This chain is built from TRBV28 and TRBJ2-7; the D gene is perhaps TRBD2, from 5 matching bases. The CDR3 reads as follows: CASSFTSFREQYF. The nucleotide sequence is TGTGCCAGCAGTTTTACTAGTTTCAGGGAGCAGTACTTC.